This T cell receptor (beta chain) was documented in a study of blood T cell repertoires in COVID-19. As handled by the study authors: Counts of nucleated cells, estimated from reference gene primer amplification, were obtained. Some clones are missing from TCRdb's copy, which holds only in-frame ones; the method was immunoSEQ multiplex PCR. The V and J calls and clone size come from that table; D and trimming were worked out from the DNA. The sample contains fewer than 90,000 clones, about nine tenths of which appear only once. Trimming took 4 bases from V and 8 from J, leaving 23 bases between them. CDR1 and CDR2 (germline): SGHTA, FQGNSA. The CDR3 is 16 amino acids.

The chain employs TRBV7-2 and TRBJ1-2; weak D call: TRBD1 (5 bases). This TCR was sampled from a male donor with acute or convalescent COVID-19. Sequences were obtained from peripheral blood. CDR3 bases: TGTGCCAGCAGCTCTCGACGGGACTCCTCTTCGGCCGGCTACACCTTC. This translates into CASSSRRDSSSAGYTF. The entire variable domain, with the rest obtained from reference TRBV7-2 and TRBJ1-2, is as follows: GAGVSQSPSNKVTEKGKDVELRCDPISGHTALYWYRQSLGQGLEFLIYFQGNSAPDKSGLPSDRFSAERTGGSVSTLTIQRTQQEDSAVYLCASSSRRDSSSAGYTFGSGTRLTVV.